The clone carrying this T cell receptor beta chain showed up just a few times. The antigen is unknown. The data were obtained in a study of cytomegalovirus exposure and HLA in healthy donors. The study ran its PCR with 60 Vbeta and 13 Jbeta primers. Some clones are missing from TCRdb's copy, which holds only in-frame ones; the method was immunoSEQ multiplex PCR. In the table there are about 140,000 clones, roughly 80% of which are singletons. All the people who gave samples were healthy bone marrow donors. CDR1 and CDR2 from the germline V gene are SGDLS and YYNGEE. V shed 0 bases, J shed 4 bases, and the junction held 5 bases outside the gene matches. The CDR3 spans 16 residues. The study, taken as a whole, reports: TCR beta sequences reportedly predicted most subjects' HLA-A and HLA-B alleles accurately. Immune exposure data for these donors was limited to CMV serostatus. Among the most significant clusters, several appeared linked to common viral pathogens in a later analysis.

The chain links TRBV9 to TRBJ2-3, with 10 bases aligning to TRBD2. Material for sequencing was PBMCs. The receptor was isolated from a man between 18 and 29 years old in good health and CMV-seropositive. The CDR3 DNA follows: TGTGCCAGCAGCGTAGCTACTAGCGGGACTTCAGATACGCAGTATTTT. Translating gives CASSVATSGTSDTQYF.